The 30 T cell receptor beta chains below come from one sample, sequenced in a study of T cells after yellow fever vaccination. TCRdb itself ran the 5' RACE reads through MiXCR, one entry per CDR3 protein. The sample lists fewer than 150,000 distinct CDR3 sequences; roughly 6.8% were seen once. This sample comprised CD4+ T cells sorted from PBMCs, obtained about 49 days after the first yellow fever vaccination. The receptor set was obtained from a man aged 18 to 29 who received the YFV17D yellow fever vaccine.

This clonotype was detected many times. This chain joins TRBV24-1 and TRBJ2-2, with D unclear. CDR1 is KGHDR and CDR2 is SFDVKD in the germline V gene. This CDR3 spans 16 amino acids. Trimming cost V 1 base and J 0 bases, with 8 bases left between them. The CDR3 sequence is CATSDFERSNTGELFF. The CDR3 nucleotides are TGTGCCACCAGTGATTTTGAGAGGTCGAACACCGGGGAGCTGTTTTTT.

This clonotype was counted many times. This chain links TRBV5-1 with TRBJ1-3, with D uncertain. The CDR3 runs to 16 residues. The germline V and J ends were trimmed by 0 bases and 0 bases, with 10 bases remaining between them. Germline V gene sequence: CDR1 SGHRS, CDR2 YFSETQ. This CDR3 reads CASSLADTISGNTIYF. The DNA for the CDR3 is TGCGCCAGCAGCTTGGCCGATACTATCTCTGGAAACACCATATATTTT.

This clonotype appeared many times. The chain links TRBV12-3 or TRBV12-4 to TRBJ1-6; D not resolved. The CDR3 length is 16 residues. Trimming stripped 6 bases from V and 7 bases from J, with 19 bases between. This CDR3 reads CASRDLGRSENSPLHF. CDR3 DNA sequence: TGTGCCAGCAGGGACCTTGGGCGTTCGGAGAATTCACCCCTCCACTTT.

The table lists this clonotype with a few counts. This rearrangement joins TRBV19 to TRBJ2-2, with 9 positions matching TRBD2. Germline trimming cut 3 bases from V and 5 bases from J; bases unmatched to any gene: 7. CDR3 length: 16 residues. Germline V CDR1 and CDR2: LNHDA, SQIVND (reference sequence). CDR3 sequence reads: CASSMAAGGQTGELFF. The DNA of the CDR3 is TGTGCCAGTAGTATGGCAGCGGGGGGTCAGACCGGGGAGCTGTTTTTT.

To note about this clonotype: This may be a read error: a much more frequent sequence differs by one nucleotide. The rearrangement uses TRBV7-3 and TRBJ2-5; a weak D match, TRBD2 (5 bases). The germline V gene encodes CDR1 SGHTA and CDR2 FQGTGA. V lost 11 bases to trimming and J lost 4 bases, with 26 bases between them. The CDR3 loop spans 16 amino acids. CDR3 sequence: CARRVGHAAAGETQYF. CDR3 DNA: TGTGCCCGCCGAGTGGGTCATGCCGCGGCGGGAGAGACCCAGTACTTC. Complete variable domain (other parts from reference TRBV7-3 and TRBJ2-5): GAGVSQTPSNKVTEKGKYVELRCDPISGHTALYWYRQSLGQGPEFLIYFQGTGAADDSGLPNDRFFAVRPEGSVSTLKIQRTERGDSAVYLCARRVGHAAAGETQYFGPGTRLLVL.

The chain uses TRBV7-2 and TRBJ2-5, with TRBD2 matching over 14 bases. This CDR3 has 17 residues. Per the germline V gene, CDR1 is SGHTA and CDR2 is FQGNSA. Germline trimming cut 5 bases from V and 4 bases from J; bases unmatched to any gene: 9. In nucleotides, the CDR3 is TGTGCCAGCAGCCGATTGGGACTAGCGGGGGATGGAGAGACCCAGTACTTC. Translating it yields CASSRLGLAGDGETQYF.

This clonotype was detected many times. The rearrangement joins TRBV7-2 to TRBJ2-7; TRBD1 agrees at 7 bases. The CDR3 spans 14 residues. V trimming: 5 bases; J trimming: 10 bases; junction bases outside the gene matches: 14. Germline CDR1 is SGHTA and CDR2 is FQGNSA. The CDR3 DNA is TGTGCCAGCAGCCCAGGACAGGTTCCAGGTTCCCAGTACTTC. Protein sequence: CASSPGQVPGSQYF. Based on the CDR3 plus reference TRBV7-2 and TRBJ2-7, the full variable domain is GAGVSQSPSNKVTEKGKDVELRCDPISGHTALYWYRQSLGQGLEFLIYFQGNSAPDKSGLPSDRFSAERTGGSVSTLTIQRTQQEDSAVYLCASSPGQVPGSQYFGPGTRLTVT.

This clonotype has ten or more counts. V and J are TRBV5-1 and TRBJ2-2; D is tentatively TRBD1 or TRBD2 (6 bases each). In germline, CDR1 is SGHRS, CDR2 YFSETQ. V lost 0 bases and J 3 bases, leaving 12 bases between the germline ends. The CDR3 runs to 16 residues. Here the CDR3 DNA reads TGCGCCAGCAGCTTGGTCGTCGGGGGCTACACCGGGGAGCTGTTTTTT. Its translation is CASSLVVGGYTGELFF.

This clonotype came up many times. J is TRBJ2-7 and V is TRBV19, with a weak D call TRBD2 (7 bases). Trimming left V 3 bases short and J 3 bases short, with 12 bases between. From germline, CDR1 is LNHDA and CDR2 SQIVND (reference sequence). The CDR3 sequence is 14 residues long. CDR3 in amino acids: CASSIGGADYEQYF. CDR3 DNA: TGTGCCAGTAGTATTGGGGGGGCCGACTACGAGCAGTACTTC. The variable domain in full, completed from reference TRBV19 and TRBJ2-7, reads DGGITQSPKYLFRKEGQNVTLSCEQNLNHDAMYWYRQDPGQGLRLIYYSQIVNDFQKGDIAEGYSVSREKKESFPLTVTSAQKNPTAFYLCASSIGGADYEQYFGPGTRLTVT.

This clonotype showed up just a few times. The rearrangement uses TRBV24-1 and TRBJ1-1, with D uncertain. CDR1 and CDR2 from the germline V gene are KGHDR and SFDVKD. CDR3 length equals 12 residues. Trimming cost V 5 bases and J 8 bases, with 11 bases left between them. The CDR3 region has the DNA TGTGCCACCAGTGGCCCCTTGGGGGAAGCTTTCTTT. The encoded protein is CATSGPLGEAFF.

This clonotype occurred many times. This chain uses TRBV5-1 with TRBJ1-2; no firm D call. The V and J ends lost 2 bases and 7 bases respectively, with 15 bases between them. The CDR3 spans 14 residues. From germline, CDR1 is SGHRS and CDR2 YFSETQ. The CDR3 bases are TGCGCCAGCAGCTTTGAGTCGACACGGGCTGGCTACACCTTC. It codes for CASSFESTRAGYTF.

At least ten counts were recorded for this clonotype. The chain employs TRBV5-1 and TRBJ2-3; a weak D match, TRBD1 (6 bases). This CDR3 contains 14 residues. Germline V gene data show CDR1 as SGHRS and CDR2 as YFSETQ. Trimming shortened V by 4 bases and J by 5 bases, and 14 bases separated the two germline ends. The CDR3 DNA follows: TGCGCCAGCAGCCCCTTACAGGGAGAAGATACGCAGTATTTT. Protein: CASSPLQGEDTQYF.

This clonotype has ten or more counts. V is TRBV25-1 and J is TRBJ2-3; the D is unclear. Germline V CDR1 and CDR2: MGHDK, SYGVNS. The CDR3 is 12 residues long. Trimming took off 6 bases at V and 7 bases at J, with 11 bases between the two ends. CDR3 sequence reads: CASSETENTQYF. CDR3 DNA sequence: TGTGCCAGCAGCGAAACGGAGAATACGCAGTATTTT. Variable domain in full (rest from reference TRBV25-1 and TRBJ2-3): EADIYQTPRYLVIGTGKKITLECSQTMGHDKMYWYQQDPGMELHLIHYSYGVNSTEKGDLSSESTVSRIRTEHFPLTLESARPSHTSQYLCASSETENTQYFGPGTRLTVL.

In its sample, this clonotype was seen many times. This chain links TRBV20-1 with TRBJ1-2, with 10 bases identical to TRBD1. V lost 0 bases and J lost 4; bases outside the gene matches: 5. The CDR3 runs to 15 residues. Germline V lookup: CDR1 DFQATT, CDR2 SNEGSKA (reference sequence). DNA of the CDR3: TGCAGTGCTAGAGATGGGACAGGGGACTTCTATGGCTACACCTTC. Translation gives CSARDGTGDFYGYTF.

Remarks on this clonotype: Since a much larger clone is just one base distant, this may be a read error. The chain is built from TRBV18 and TRBJ2-5; D not resolved. This CDR3 has 11 amino acids. Germline V gene lookup returns CDR1 KGHSH and CDR2 LQKENI. The V end lost 4 bases, the J end lost 11 bases, and 11 bases lay between the germline ends. CDR3 DNA: TGTGCCAGCTCACATAGTCAAATTCAGTACTTC. Amino acid sequence: CASSHSQIQYF. Together with reference TRBV18 and TRBJ2-5, the CDR3 gives the full variable domain: NAGVMQNPRHLVRRRGQEARLRCSPMKGHSHVYWYRQLPEEGLKFMVYLQKENIIDESGMPKERFSAEFPKEGPSILRIQQVVRGDSAAYFCASSHSQIQYFGPGTRLLVL.

This clonotype appeared many times. CDR3 in DNA: TGTGCCAGCAGCTATCCGGGACAGCGGGGGGCTGAAGCTTTCTTT. This codes for CASSYPGQRGAEAFF. The gene calls are TRBV5-4 and TRBJ1-1, with 7 nucleotides matching TRBD1. J was trimmed by 6 bases and V by 3 bases; bases with no gene match: 11. In germline, CDR1 is SGHNT, CDR2 YYREEE (reference sequence). This CDR3 is built from 15 residues.

Points on this clonotype: A read error may be the cause here, since a much bigger clone is one base away. This sequence joins TRBV7-3 and TRBJ2-3; 12 bases fit TRBD2. The CDR3 has 17 residues. Germline V gives CDR1 SGHTA, CDR2 FQGTGA. J gave up 4 bases and V 1 base, and 6 bases lay outside the gene matches. The CDR3 spells CASSLRMTSGGPDTQYF. DNA for the CDR3: TGTGCCAGCAGCTTAAGAATGACTAGCGGGGGTCCAGATACGCAGTATTTT. The complete variable domain, with remaining parts taken from reference TRBV7-3 and TRBJ2-3, reads GAGVSQTPSNKVTEKGKYVELRCDPISGHTALYWYRQSLGQGPEFLIYFQGTGAADDSGLPNDRFFAVRPEGSVSTLKIQRTERGDSAVYLCASSLRMTSGGPDTQYFGPGTRLTVL.

This clonotype was seen at least ten times. V usage is TRBV11-2 and J usage is TRBJ2-7; TRBD2 is a possible D gene (6 bases). This CDR3 has 15 residues. The V and J ends lost 3 bases and 4 bases respectively, with 16 bases between them. CDR1 SGHAT and CDR2 FQNNGV come from the germline V gene. The CDR3 DNA reads TGTGCCAGCAGCTTTTCGGCGGGACCAGGGTACGAGCAGTACGTC. It encodes CASSFSAGPGYEQYV.

There are many counts of this clonotype. The chain recombines TRBV10-2 with TRBJ2-3; no definite D call. Deletions cut 5 bases from V and 2 bases from J, with 5 bases between. CDR3 size: 12 residues. CDR1 WSHSY and CDR2 SAAADI come from the germline V gene. The CDR3 DNA sequence: TGCGCCAGCAGTAAATACACAGATACGCAGTATTTT. The encoded protein is CASSKYTDTQYF.

This clonotype was seen at least ten times. The rearrangement uses TRBV3-1 and TRBJ2-3; 7 positions agree with TRBD2. With 2 bases clipped from V and 6 bases from J, the junction kept 8 bases outside the gene matches. Germline assignment: CDR1 LGHDT and CDR2 YNNKEL (reference sequence). The length of the CDR3 is 15 residues. Written as DNA, the CDR3 is TGTGCCAGCAGCCAACCGGGACTACCTTTGGATACGCAGTATTTT. This gives the protein CASSQPGLPLDTQYF.

This clonotype was seen many times. This sequence joins TRBV5-4 and TRBJ2-5; no clear D. Germline V gives CDR1 SGHNT, CDR2 YYREEE (reference sequence). The CDR3 consists of 14 residues. Trimming removed 3 bases at V and 5 bases at J, with 14 bases between. The CDR3 loop is CASSSSGVRETQYF. In nucleotides, the CDR3 is TGTGCCAGCAGCTCCTCGGGCGTAAGGGAGACCCAGTACTTC.

This clonotype was observed many times. The rearrangement links TRBV29-1 to TRBJ2-3; 10 nucleotides line up with TRBD1. This CDR3 is 13 amino acids long. CDR1 SQVTM and CDR2 ANQGSEA come from the germline V gene. The V and J ends lost 6 bases and 3 bases, in that order; junction bases with no gene match: 3. The CDR3 sequence: CSVRDRGTDTQYF. As DNA, the CDR3 is TGCAGCGTGAGGGACAGGGGAACAGATACGCAGTATTTT.

This clonotype was recorded at least ten times. The CDR3 protein is CASSQSPGTGVLGDIQYF. The CDR3 DNA reads as TGTGCCAGCAGCCAAAGTCCCGGGACAGGGGTCTTGGGAGACATTCAGTACTTC. V is TRBV4-2 and J is TRBJ2-4; 10 nucleotides line up with TRBD1. The CDR3 is made up of 18 amino acids. Germline CDR1 LGHNA, CDR2 YNFKEQ. Unmatched junction bases numbered 15, after V lost 2 bases and J lost 8 bases.

This clonotype was seen repeatedly, ten times or more. The chain joins TRBV29-1 to TRBJ1-2; D remains unclear. CDR3 length: 12 amino acids. Per the germline V gene, CDR1 is SQVTM and CDR2 is ANQGSEA. Trimming took 4 bases from V and 0 from J, leaving 6 bases between them. In DNA form, the CDR3 reads TGCAGCGTTGGTCCGGCTAACTATGGCTACACCTTC. Protein sequence: CSVGPANYGYTF.

This clonotype was picked up many times. The rearrangement uses TRBV12-3 or TRBV12-4 and TRBJ2-5, with D perhaps matching TRBD1 (6 bases). Trimming cost V 6 bases and J 3 bases, with 17 bases left between them. This CDR3 is built from 15 residues. The CDR3: CASSLRGTREETQYF. CDR3 sequence (DNA): TGTGCCAGCAGCCTTAGAGGGACAAGAGAAGAGACCCAGTACTTC.

This clonotype was found many times. The chain is built from TRBV28 and TRBJ2-3, with 12 nucleotides matching TRBD2. J lost 4 bases, V lost 4 bases, and 6 bases had no gene match. CDR3 length: 16 residues. CDR1 is MDHEN and CDR2 is SYDVKM in the germline V gene. The CDR3 region has the DNA TGTGCCAGCAGTTCTCCTGGACTAGCGGGGTCAGATACGCAGTATTTT. This gives the protein CASSSPGLAGSDTQYF. The full variable domain, with the rest looked up from reference TRBV28 and TRBJ2-3, is DVKVTQSSRYLVKRTGEKVFLECVQDMDHENMFWYRQDPGLGLRLIYFSYDVKMKEKGDIPEGYSVSREKKERFSLILESASTNQTSMYLCASSSPGLAGSDTQYFGPGTRLTVL.

A note on this clonotype: This may be a read error, as it is one base from a much larger clone. This rearrangement joins TRBV12-3 or TRBV12-4 to TRBJ2-3; 9 bases map to TRBD2. V was pared by 2 bases and J by 6 bases, with 6 bases of the junction left unmatched. This CDR3 spans 15 amino acids. DNA of the CDR3: TGTGCCAGCAGTTTACTCCTAGCGGGGATCGATACGCAGTATTTT. Its translation: CASSLLLAGIDTQYF.

The rearrangement uses TRBV18 and TRBJ1-1, with D hard to call. Deletions cut 2 bases from V and 7 bases from J, with 14 bases between. The germline gives CDR1 KGHSH, CDR2 LQKENI. The CDR3 covers 14 residues. CDR3 in amino acids: CASSPSSLRLEAFF. The CDR3 nucleotides are TGTGCCAGCTCACCAAGCTCGTTGCGGCTTGAAGCTTTCTTT. The entire variable domain, with the rest obtained from reference TRBV18 and TRBJ1-1, is as follows: NAGVMQNPRHLVRRRGQEARLRCSPMKGHSHVYWYRQLPEEGLKFMVYLQKENIIDESGMPKERFSAEFPKEGPSILRIQQVVRGDSAAYFCASSPSSLRLEAFFGQGTRLTVV.

The sample holds a few counts of this clonotype. J is TRBJ2-6 and V is TRBV7-2, with D uncertain. Trimming pared 1 base from V and 4 bases from J, leaving 8 bases between. This CDR3 contains 15 residues. Looked up from germline, CDR1 is SGHTA and CDR2 is FQGNSA. The CDR3, as DNA: TGTGCCAGCAGCTTAGTCGCTTGGGGGGCCAACGTCCTGACTTTC. Encoded protein: CASSLVAWGANVLTF.

This clonotype was recorded at least ten times. The genes are TRBV5-1 and TRBJ2-3; 9 nucleotides match TRBD1. The J segment lost 2 bases and the V segment lost 3 bases, leaving 7 bases of the junction unmatched. Germline-derived CDR1 and CDR2 are SGHRS and YFSETQ. CDR3 length equals 16 residues. The CDR3 nucleotides are TGCGCCAGCAGCTCAACCAGGGACAGGGCCACAGATACGCAGTATTTT. Translating it yields CASSSTRDRATDTQYF.